This T cell receptor (beta chain) was recorded in a study of blood T cell repertoires in COVID-19 (TCRdb year 2020). Background for the entire study: Collaborator samples came from the United States, Italy and Spain and covered acute and convalescent phases of COVID-19. The repertoires were released in a freely available public database intended as a resource for research on the immune response to SARS-CoV-2. The prospective study material was composed of cDNA or gDNA derived from T cells, B-cell-depleted T cells, or PBMCs. Samples were obtained from the ongoing ImmuneRACE study (first 160 participants) and from some 1,200 subjects provided by 6 global collaborators. Subjects who had been exposed to COVID-19, were actively infected with it, or had recovered from it provided the deeply sampled blood TCRbeta repertoires that made up the dataset. Where available, HLA class I and class II types were taken from metadata supplied by the sample provider and were not determined by assay-based typing. Sample metadata almost always included a de-identified subject ID, COVID-19 status, age in years and sex. Study-wide conclusions, independent of this receptor: How much clinical and demographic metadata was included differed by source and by participant, and the metadata was provided uncurated.

Trimming removed 5 bases from V and 2 bases from J; the gene matches leave 7 bases unexplained. Its CDR3 holds 16 amino acids, cysteine through phenylalanine. Left in the record is the CDR3 DNA by itself, 48 bases read in frame from the first base. CDR1 and CDR2 were assigned from the germline V gene (reference sequence) as LGHDT and YNNKEL. Participants in the prospective study were aged roughly 18 to 100 years, lived in 20 to 25 United States geographic areas, and enrolled through a virtual design. To assign participants to cohorts, the prospective study relied on clinical history that participants themselves reported in a screening survey and a study questionnaire. Recovered participants in ImmuneRACE Cohort 3 were defined as having two consecutive negative NP/OP PCR tests, clearance from a healthcare professional, or resolution of symptoms. Each participant in the prospective study had whole blood, serum and a nasopharyngeal or oropharyngeal swab collected by mobile phlebotomists. Over an approximately 2-month period, participants in the prospective study had the option of providing additional blood draws and questionnaires. Blood samples from the prospective study were shipped frozen or at room temperature prior to DNA extraction.

Comment on this clone: What this receptor recognizes is not known. Base qualities are not recorded, but no much larger clone differs from it by a single base.

The immunoSEQ Assay, a bias-controlled multiplex PCR, was used to amplify TCRbeta CDR3 regions from genomic DNA. The study's processing was this. Nucleated cell counts per sample were estimated from amplification of reference gene primers within the assay. Sequence reads were collapsed and filtered to measure the absolute abundance of every unique TCRbeta CDR3 rearrangement. For each sample, productive Simpson clonality was calculated as the square root of Simpson's diversity index across productive rearrangements. TCRdb retrieved this table from immuneACCESS and kept in-frame rearrangements only. Not all clones are present; in checked studies, unresolved V genes account for under half, and no reason is known for the remainder. Clone size and the V and J calls come from that table; the DNA yielded D and trimming. The table for this sample lists about 480,000 clones; more than 85% of them were counted only once. Under 9.5% of the sample comes from the top ten.

This sequence uses TRBV3-1 (or the pseudogene TRBV3-2) and TRBJ1-2, with 11 middle bases fitting TRBD1. The sample taken for sequencing was PBMCs or T cells enriched from blood (not recorded which). This TCR derives from a woman in her sixties or seventies who had recovered from COVID-19. Here is the DNA: TGTGCCAGCAGCGTGGGACAGGGGGAAAGGAACTATGGCTACACCTTC. This yields the protein CASSVGQGERNYGYTF.